This entry lists 6 T cell receptor beta chains sequenced from one sample in a study of spatial heterogeneity in lung cancer. Via MiXCR, TCRdb re-called the 5' RACE reads, giving one row per CDR3 protein. The data show around 110,000 distinct CDR3 sequences, 9% to 15% seen once. The time point denotes: blood at routine non-recurrence follow-up after resection. Whole RNA from tumor, nontumor lung or frozen PBMC was sequenced unsorted. Sample: PBMCs, taken at follow-up. The source is a male donor with early-stage non-small cell lung cancer.

The table lists this clonotype with many counts. The rearrangement uses TRBV6-2 or TRBV6-3 and TRBJ2-7; D not resolved. V was cut by 2 bases and J by 5 bases, with 10 bases left in between. The CDR3 loop spans 13 amino acids. Germline lookup yields CDR1 MNHEY and CDR2 SVGEGT. In nucleotides, the CDR3 is TGTGCCAGCAGTTACCTAAATTTCCACGAGCAGTACTTC. It translates to CASSYLNFHEQYF.

With regard to this clonotype: A clone one base away is much larger, so this may be a read error. V gene TRBV7-9 combines with J gene TRBJ2-3, with 9 bases matching TRBD2. The CDR3 covers 16 residues. Germline V gene sequence: CDR1 SEHNR, CDR2 FQNEAQ (reference sequence). The CDR3 loop is CVSSQLAGASPHTQYF. The CDR3 DNA sequence: TGTGTCAGCAGCCAATTAGCGGGGGCCTCGCCGCATACGCAGTATTTT.

CDR3 in amino acids: CASSLARGPETQYF. CDR3 sequence (DNA): TGTGCCAGCAGCTTAGCTAGGGGGCCAGAGACCCAGTACTTC. The chain couples TRBV7-2 to TRBJ2-5; 7 bases are shared with TRBD1. Per germline, CDR1 SGHTA and CDR2 FQGNSA. The junction had 2 bases not matched to a gene; V was cut back by 0 bases and J by 4 bases. The CDR3 is 14 amino acids.

This clonotype has ten or more counts. The J gene is TRBJ1-1, the V gene TRBV29-1; 7 bases are shared with TRBD1. CDR1 is SQVTM and CDR2 is ANQGSEA in the germline V gene. After removal of 7 bases from V and 1 base from J, the junction contained 3 bases not matched to a gene. The CDR3 consists of 12 residues. The CDR3 DNA follows: TGCAGCGCGGGACAGAAGAACACTGAAGCTTTCTTT. It encodes CSAGQKNTEAFF.

In its sample, this clonotype was seen many times. The CDR3 is CASSLGTYEQYF. In DNA, the CDR3 is TGTGCCAGCAGCTTAGGAACCTACGAGCAGTACTTC. This chain connects TRBV7-9 to TRBJ2-7; unclear D gene. The ends were cut back, 1 base at V and 2 bases at J, with 3 bases in the middle. Germline V gives CDR1 SEHNR, CDR2 FQNEAQ (reference sequence). The CDR3 consists of 12 residues. Supplemented by reference TRBV7-9 and TRBJ2-7, the full variable domain reads DTGVSQNPRHKITKRGQNVTFRCDPISEHNRLYWYRQTLGQGPEFLTYFQNEAQLEKSRLLSDRFSAERPKGSFSTLEIQRTEQGDSAMYLCASSLGTYEQYFGPGTRLTVT.

This clonotype showed up just a few times. V usage is TRBV10-2 and J usage is TRBJ2-7; tentatively, D is TRBD2 (6 bases). This CDR3 has 13 amino acids. V shed 6 bases and J shed 3 bases, with 12 bases lying between them. In germline, CDR1 is WSHSY, CDR2 SAAADI. As DNA, the CDR3 is TGCGCCAGCAGGGCTAGCGCCCGCTACGAGCAGTACTTC. Its translation: CASRASARYEQYF.